The 22 T cell receptor beta chains below all came from one sample that was sequenced in a study of blood T cell repertoires in COVID-19. Data came from immunoSEQ multiplex PCR; TCRdb stores just in-frame clones and leaves some out. The sample has 150,000 to 200,000 clones; about 83% are singletons. Input material: peripheral blood. The receptors shown here come from a woman of 80 years or more with acute or convalescent COVID-19.

The CDR3, as DNA: TGTGCCAGCAGGAATAGCGGCGGGAGGACCGGGGAGCTGTTTTTT. Protein sequence: CASRNSGGRTGELFF. The chain joins TRBV3-1 (or the pseudogene TRBV3-2) to TRBJ2-2, with TRBD2 identical over 8 bases. After removal of 6 bases from V and 5 bases from J, the junction contained 8 bases not matched to a gene. Germline V gives CDR1 LGHDT, CDR2 YNNKEL (reference sequence). The CDR3 has 15 residues.

The J gene is TRBJ2-5, the V gene TRBV5-1, with 9 bases fitting TRBD1. CDR3 length: 16 amino acids. V was pared by 0 bases and J by 5 bases, with 8 bases of the junction left unmatched. The germline CDR1 and CDR2 sequences are SGHRS and YFSETQ. The CDR3 protein is CASSLAGTGTFETQYF. The CDR3 coding sequence is TGCGCCAGCAGCTTGGCCGGGACAGGGACGTTCGAGACCCAGTACTTC.

The V gene is TRBV7-9, the J gene TRBJ1-6; 7 bases are a match to TRBD1. V was pared by 5 bases and J by 4 bases, with 8 bases of the junction left unmatched. Germline-derived CDR1 and CDR2 are SEHNR and FQNEAQ (reference sequence). CDR3 length: 16 amino acids. CDR3: CASSPYRGEYNSPLHF. CDR3 bases: TGTGCCAGCAGCCCATACAGGGGCGAATATAATTCACCCCTCCACTTT. The variable domain in full, completed from reference TRBV7-9 and TRBJ1-6, reads DTGVSQNPRHKITKRGQNVTFRCDPISEHNRLYWYRQTLGQGPEFLTYFQNEAQLEKSRLLSDRFSAERPKGSFSTLEIQRTEQGDSAMYLCASSPYRGEYNSPLHFGNGTRLTVT.

This clone appeared a single time. The J gene is TRBJ2-2, the V gene TRBV18; TRBD2 matches 9 bases. This CDR3 comprises 16 residues. CDR1 and CDR2 (germline): KGHSH, LQKENI. Unmatched junction bases numbered 9, after V lost 6 bases and J lost 4 bases. This CDR3 is CASSTTSGRSTGELFF. In nucleotides, the CDR3 is TGTGCCAGCTCTACCACTAGCGGGCGTAGCACCGGGGAGCTGTTTTTT. The entire variable domain, with the rest obtained from reference TRBV18 and TRBJ2-2, is as follows: NAGVMQNPRHLVRRRGQEARLRCSPMKGHSHVYWYRQLPEEGLKFMVYLQKENIIDESGMPKERFSAEFPKEGPSILRIQQVVRGDSAAYFCASSTTSGRSTGELFFGEGSRLTVL.

CDR3 bases: TGTGCCAGCAGCTTGGACCCTAGCGGGAGGTCGATCTTCTACGAGCAGTACTTC. Amino acids: CASSLDPSGRSIFYEQYF. The chain recombines TRBV5-4 with TRBJ2-7; 11 bases map to TRBD2. This CDR3 region has 18 residues. V gave up 0 bases and J gave up 3 bases; unmatched junction bases: 11. The germline gives CDR1 SGHNT, CDR2 YYREEE (reference sequence).

This clone appeared a single time. The J gene is TRBJ2-3, the V gene TRBV5-1, with D unresolved. V lost 0 bases, J lost 0 bases, and 5 bases lay in between. Germline-derived CDR1 and CDR2 are SGHRS and YFSETQ. This CDR3 is built from 14 residues. The CDR3 nucleotides read TGCGCCAGCAGCTTGGTCGGGAGCACAGATACGCAGTATTTT. It yields the protein CASSLVGSTDTQYF. Together with reference TRBV5-1 and TRBJ2-3, the CDR3 gives the full variable domain: KAGVTQTPRYLIKTRGQQVTLSCSPISGHRSVSWYQQTPGQGLQFLFEYFSETQRNKGNFPGRFSGRQFSNSRSEMNVSTLELGDSALYLCASSLVGSTDTQYFGPGTRLTVL.

The chain couples TRBV6-5 to TRBJ2-1; weak D call: TRBD2 (6 bases). In germline, CDR1 is MNHEY, CDR2 SVGAGI. Trimming took off 2 bases at V and 10 bases at J, with 6 bases between the two ends. The CDR3 consists of 11 residues. The CDR3 region has the DNA TGTGCCAGCAGTTACGGGGGGGAGCAGTTCTTC. It translates to CASSYGGEQFF.

A single count supports this clone. The genes are TRBV19 and TRBJ2-3; weak D call: TRBD1 (5 bases). CDR3 length: 13 residues. Trimming left V 6 bases short and J 4 bases short, with 11 bases between. Germline CDR1 is LNHDA and CDR2 is SQIVND (reference sequence). CDR3 DNA: TGTGCCAGTAGCCAGGGTCTGGCAGATACGCAGTATTTT. It encodes CASSQGLADTQYF.

The chain uses TRBV5-1 and TRBJ2-1, with TRBD2 matching over 9 bases. CDR3 size: 16 residues. V lost 4 bases and J lost 0; bases outside the gene matches: 5. CDR1 is SGHRS and CDR2 is YFSETQ in the germline V gene. The CDR3 is CASSAVAGVSYNEQFF. Written as DNA, the CDR3 is TGCGCCAGCAGCGCCGTAGCGGGAGTCTCCTACAATGAGCAGTTCTTC.

The chain links TRBV19 to TRBJ1-1; D possibly corresponds to TRBD1 (6 bases). CDR3 length: 17 residues. CDR1 and CDR2 (germline): LNHDA, SQIVND (reference sequence). With 2 bases removed from V and 0 bases from J, the gap between germline ends came to 16 bases. CDR3 sequence: CASSIWGTRRMNTEAFF. CDR3 nucleotides: TGTGCCAGTAGTATATGGGGGACAAGGCGTATGAACACTGAAGCTTTCTTT.

This clone was detected only once. The chain links TRBV19 to TRBJ2-7; D is perhaps TRBD2 (7 bases). This CDR3 spans 14 amino acids. In germline, CDR1 is LNHDA, CDR2 SQIVND (reference sequence). V was shortened by 8 bases and J by 4 bases, with 18 bases between the two germline ends. The CDR3 DNA sequence: TGTGCCAGTGCCCAAGGCGGGGGCGCATACGAGCAGTACTTC. As protein: CASAQGGGAYEQYF.

V gene TRBV30 combines with J gene TRBJ2-7; 8 positions match TRBD1. The V gene end was trimmed by 4 bases and the J gene end by 4 bases; junction bases not matched to a gene: 6. CDR1 is GTSNPN and CDR2 is SVGIG in the germline V gene (reference sequence). The CDR3 length is 13 residues. The CDR3 sequence: CAWKRDRPYEQYF. The DNA for the CDR3 is TGTGCCTGGAAGAGGGACAGGCCGTACGAGCAGTACTTC.

The chain joins TRBV11-2 to TRBJ1-1; D not certain. There are 12 residues in the CDR3. Germline V CDR1 and CDR2: SGHAT, FQNNGV. Trimming removed 3 bases at V and 9 bases at J, with 11 bases between. CDR3 amino acids: CASSFGWAKAFF. CDR3 bases: TGTGCCAGCAGCTTTGGGTGGGCAAAAGCTTTCTTT.

The genes are TRBV4-1 and TRBJ2-1, with 12 bases matching TRBD2. CDR1 is MGHRA and CDR2 is YSYEKL in the germline V gene. The CDR3 contains 18 residues. With V trimmed by 4 bases and J by 9 bases, 16 bases remained unmatched. CDR3 amino acids: CASSRALAGGPGGSEQFF. The CDR3 region has the DNA TGCGCCAGCAGCCGGGCTCTAGCGGGAGGGCCGGGAGGTTCTGAGCAGTTCTTC.

The V gene is TRBV2, the J gene TRBJ2-2; the D gene is possibly TRBD2 (6 bases). Between the trimmed V and J ends, which lost 4 bases and 6 bases, there was a span of 12 bases. Germline V CDR1 and CDR2: SNHLY, FYNNEI. This CDR3 contains 14 residues. Here the CDR3 DNA reads TGTGCCAGCAGTGTGGAACTAGCCCCCGGGGAGCTGTTTTTT. Protein: CASSVELAPGELFF.

The V call is TRBV2, the J call TRBJ2-1; no firm D call. CDR3 size: 15 residues. V lost 4 bases, J lost 0 bases, and 10 bases lay in between. Germline V gene sequence: CDR1 SNHLY, CDR2 FYNNEI. The CDR3 bases are TGTGCCAGCAGTGTTCTCCGGAGCTCCTACAATGAGCAGTTCTTC. It specifies CASSVLRSSYNEQFF.

The rearrangement joins TRBV30 to TRBJ1-2; no reliable D call. The V end was cut by 0 bases, the J end by 8 bases, with 7 bases between. The V gene's germline CDR1 is GTSNPN and CDR2 SVGIG (reference sequence). The CDR3 has 11 amino acids. CDR3 sequence: CAWSVPRGYTF. CDR3 bases: TGTGCCTGGAGTGTACCCAGGGGCTACACCTTC.

This clone was detected only once. The rearrangement joins TRBV5-1 to TRBJ2-5; 9 bases are a match to TRBD2. The trim removed 3 bases at V and 1 base at J, leaving 7 bases unmatched. The germline V gene has CDR1 SGHRS and CDR2 YFSETQ. The CDR3 has 16 amino acids. The CDR3, as DNA: TGCGCCAGCAGCTCGGGCCAGACTAGCGGCCAAGAGACCCAGTACTTC. It specifies CASSSGQTSGQETQYF.

The chain combines TRBV11-2 with TRBJ1-6, with 9 bases that match TRBD1. In germline, CDR1 is SGHAT, CDR2 FQNNGV. The CDR3 runs to 15 residues. V lost 5 bases and J lost 9; bases outside the gene matches: 8. The CDR3 nucleotides are TGTGCCAGCAGCCTGTACGGGACAGGGAGTTCACCCCTCCACTTT. This codes for CASSLYGTGSSPLHF.

The chain uses TRBV12-3 or TRBV12-4 and TRBJ2-1; possible D gene TRBD2, 6 bases. The CDR3 totals 13 residues. Trimming shortened V by 8 bases and J by 2 bases, and 10 bases separated the two germline ends. The CDR3 reads CASGGGTYNEQFF. CDR3 DNA sequence: TGTGCCAGCGGAGGCGGGACCTACAATGAGCAGTTCTTC.

CDR3 bases: TGTGCCTGGAGTGTAGAGGGGACACAGCCCCAGCATTTT. Protein sequence: CAWSVEGTQPQHF. The chain carries TRBV30 and TRBJ1-5; weak D call: TRBD1 (6 bases). V lost 0 bases to trimming and J lost 7 bases, with 10 bases between them. Germline V gene lookup returns CDR1 GTSNPN and CDR2 SVGIG (reference sequence). The CDR3 is 13 amino acids.

The CDR3, as DNA: TGCGCCAGCAGCTTCTTCAGGGGCAATCGGAACACCGGGGAGCTGTTTTTT. Protein product: CASSFFRGNRNTGELFF. The J gene is TRBJ2-2, the V gene TRBV5-1; maybe TRBD1 (6 bases). The CDR3 is 17 amino acids. Germline loops: CDR1 SGHRS, CDR2 YFSETQ. The V gene lost 2 bases and the J gene lost 1 base, with 15 bases spanning the gap.